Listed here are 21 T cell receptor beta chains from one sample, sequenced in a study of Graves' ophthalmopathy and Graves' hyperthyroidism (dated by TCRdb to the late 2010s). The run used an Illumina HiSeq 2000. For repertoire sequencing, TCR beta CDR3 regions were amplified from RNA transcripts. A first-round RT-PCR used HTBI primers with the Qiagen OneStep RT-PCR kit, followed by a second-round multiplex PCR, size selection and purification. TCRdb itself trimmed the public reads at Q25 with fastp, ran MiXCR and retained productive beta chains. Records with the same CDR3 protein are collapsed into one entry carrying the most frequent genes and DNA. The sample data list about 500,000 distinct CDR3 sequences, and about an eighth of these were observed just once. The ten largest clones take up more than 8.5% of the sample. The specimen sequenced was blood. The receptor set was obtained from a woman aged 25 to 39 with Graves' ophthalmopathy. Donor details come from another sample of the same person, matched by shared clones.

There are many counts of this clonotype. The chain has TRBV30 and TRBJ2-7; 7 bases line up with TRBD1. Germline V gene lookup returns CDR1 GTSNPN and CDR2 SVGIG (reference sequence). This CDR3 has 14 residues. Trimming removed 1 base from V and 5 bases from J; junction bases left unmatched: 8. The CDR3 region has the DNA TGTGCCTGGAGTGGACACAGGGGAAACGACGAGCAGTACTTC. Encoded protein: CAWSGHRGNDEQYF.

The CDR3 loop is CASSVGPADQETQYF. The CDR3 DNA reads TGTGCCAGCAGCGTAGGCCCTGCCGACCAAGAGACCCAGTACTTC. The chain has TRBV9 and TRBJ2-5; D call uncertain. V shed 0 bases and J shed 0 bases, with 9 bases lying between them. The CDR3 has 15 residues. Looked up from germline, CDR1 is SGDLS and CDR2 is YYNGEE.

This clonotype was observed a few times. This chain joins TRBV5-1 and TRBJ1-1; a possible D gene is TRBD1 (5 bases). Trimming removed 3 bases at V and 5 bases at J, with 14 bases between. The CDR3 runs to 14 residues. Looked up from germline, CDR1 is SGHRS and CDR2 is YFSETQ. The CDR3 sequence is CASSYGTERTEAFF. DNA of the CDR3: TGCGCCAGCAGCTACGGGACCGAGAGAACTGAAGCTTTCTTT.

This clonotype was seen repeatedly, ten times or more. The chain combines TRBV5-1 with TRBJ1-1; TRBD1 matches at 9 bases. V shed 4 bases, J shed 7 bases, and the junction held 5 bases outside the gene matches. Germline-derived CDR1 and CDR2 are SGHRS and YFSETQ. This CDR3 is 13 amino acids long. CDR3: CASSAGTGFEAFF. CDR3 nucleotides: TGCGCCAGCAGCGCCGGGACAGGGTTTGAAGCTTTCTTT. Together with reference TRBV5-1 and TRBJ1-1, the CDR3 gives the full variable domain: KAGVTQTPRYLIKTRGQQVTLSCSPISGHRSVSWYQQTPGQGLQFLFEYFSETQRNKGNFPGRFSGRQFSNSRSEMNVSTLELGDSALYLCASSAGTGFEAFFGQGTRLTVV.

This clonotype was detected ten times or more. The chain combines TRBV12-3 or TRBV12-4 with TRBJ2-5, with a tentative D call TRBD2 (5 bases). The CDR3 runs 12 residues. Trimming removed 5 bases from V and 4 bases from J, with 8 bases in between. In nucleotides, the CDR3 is TGTGCCAGCAGTAGCGGTTCAGAGACCCAGTACTTC. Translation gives CASSSGSETQYF.

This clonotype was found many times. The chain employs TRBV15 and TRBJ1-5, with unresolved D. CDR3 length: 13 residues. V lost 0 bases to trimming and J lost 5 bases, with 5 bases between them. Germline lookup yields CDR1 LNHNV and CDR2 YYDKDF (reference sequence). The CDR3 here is CATSRETDQPQHF. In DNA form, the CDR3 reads TGTGCCACCAGCAGAGAAACCGATCAGCCCCAGCATTTT.

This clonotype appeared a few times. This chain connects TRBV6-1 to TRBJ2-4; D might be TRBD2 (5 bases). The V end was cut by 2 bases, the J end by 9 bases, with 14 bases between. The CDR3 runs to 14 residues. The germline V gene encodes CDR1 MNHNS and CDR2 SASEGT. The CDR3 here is CASSESSLGSIQYF. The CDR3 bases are TGTGCCAGCAGTGAAAGCAGTCTAGGGAGCATTCAGTACTTC.

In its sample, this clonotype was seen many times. The DNA of the CDR3 is TGTGCCAGCAGACCCGAGACAGGTCGTGGCTACACCTTC. Residues: CASRPETGRGYTF. This chain joins TRBV6-1 and TRBJ1-2, with TRBD1 as a possible D gene (6 bases). The CDR3 totals 13 residues. Trimming cost V 6 bases and J 7 bases, with 15 bases left between them. The V gene's germline CDR1 is MNHNS and CDR2 SASEGT.

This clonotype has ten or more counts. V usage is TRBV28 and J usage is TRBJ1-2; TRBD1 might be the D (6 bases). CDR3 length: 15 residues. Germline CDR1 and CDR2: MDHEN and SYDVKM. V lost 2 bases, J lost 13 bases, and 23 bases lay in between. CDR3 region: CASSLIKGQKATSTF. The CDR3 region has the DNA TGTGCCAGCAGTTTAATCAAAGGACAGAAGGCGACTAGCACCTTC.

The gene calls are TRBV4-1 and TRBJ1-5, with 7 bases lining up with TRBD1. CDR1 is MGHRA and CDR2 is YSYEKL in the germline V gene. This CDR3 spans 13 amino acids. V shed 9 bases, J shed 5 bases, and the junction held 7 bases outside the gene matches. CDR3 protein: CASWGGGDQPQHF. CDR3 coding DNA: TGCGCCAGTTGGGGAGGGGGCGATCAGCCCCAGCATTTT.

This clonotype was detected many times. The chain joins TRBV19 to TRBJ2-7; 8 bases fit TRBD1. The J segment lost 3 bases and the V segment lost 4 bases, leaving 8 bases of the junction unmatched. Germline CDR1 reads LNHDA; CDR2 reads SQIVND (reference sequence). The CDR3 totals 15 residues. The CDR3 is CASSRRQGSIYEQYF. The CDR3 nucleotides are TGTGCCAGTAGTAGAAGACAGGGGTCAATCTACGAGCAGTACTTC.

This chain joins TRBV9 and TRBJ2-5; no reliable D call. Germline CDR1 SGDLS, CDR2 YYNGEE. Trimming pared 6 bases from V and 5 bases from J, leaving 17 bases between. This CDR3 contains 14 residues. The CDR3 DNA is TGTGCCAGCAACCTCGGTGCGATCGGGGAGACCCAGTACTTC. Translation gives CASNLGAIGETQYF.

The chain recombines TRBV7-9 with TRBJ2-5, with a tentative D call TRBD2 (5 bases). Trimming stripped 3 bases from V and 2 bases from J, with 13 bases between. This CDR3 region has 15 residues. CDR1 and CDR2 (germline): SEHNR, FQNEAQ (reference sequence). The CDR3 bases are TGTGCCAGCAGCTTCGACGAGGGTCAACAAGAGACCCAGTACTTC. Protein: CASSFDEGQQETQYF.

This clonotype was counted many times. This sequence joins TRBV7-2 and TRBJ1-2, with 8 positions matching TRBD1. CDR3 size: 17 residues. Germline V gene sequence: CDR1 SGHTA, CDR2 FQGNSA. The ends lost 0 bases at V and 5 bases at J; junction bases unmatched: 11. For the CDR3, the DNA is TGTGCCAGCAGCTTAGCCGGGCTCTCTACAGGGGGATATGGCTACACCTTC. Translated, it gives CASSLAGLSTGGYGYTF.

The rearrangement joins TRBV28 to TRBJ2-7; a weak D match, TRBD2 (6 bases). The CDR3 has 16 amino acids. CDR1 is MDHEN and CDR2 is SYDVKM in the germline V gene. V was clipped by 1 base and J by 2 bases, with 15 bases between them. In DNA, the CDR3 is TGTGCCAGCAGTTTATATTCCCGGGACTTAACCTACGAGCAGTACTTC. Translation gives CASSLYSRDLTYEQYF.

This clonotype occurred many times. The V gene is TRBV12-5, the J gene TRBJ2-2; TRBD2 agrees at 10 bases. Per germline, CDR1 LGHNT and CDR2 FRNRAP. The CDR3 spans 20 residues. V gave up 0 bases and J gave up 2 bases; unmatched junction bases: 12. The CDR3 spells CASGLVRRGTSGINTGELFF. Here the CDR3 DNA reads TGTGCTAGTGGTTTGGTACGGCGGGGAACTAGCGGGATTAACACCGGGGAGCTGTTTTTT.

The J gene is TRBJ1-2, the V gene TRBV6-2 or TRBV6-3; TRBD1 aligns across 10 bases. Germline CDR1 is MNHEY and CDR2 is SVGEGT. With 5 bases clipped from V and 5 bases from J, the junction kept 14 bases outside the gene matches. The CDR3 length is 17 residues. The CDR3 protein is CASSHPGQGYIGYGYTF. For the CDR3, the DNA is TGTGCCAGCAGTCACCCGGGACAGGGGTACATCGGATATGGCTACACCTTC.

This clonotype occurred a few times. CDR3 in DNA: TGCAGTGCTACCCTGACCCTAACAGCGGACACTGAAGCTTTCTTT. Translation: CSATLTLTADTEAFF. This chain uses TRBV20-1 with TRBJ1-1; D remains unclear. Trimming shortened V by 4 bases and J by 3 bases, and 18 bases separated the two germline ends. The CDR3 extends over 15 amino acids. CDR1 DFQATT and CDR2 SNEGSKA come from the germline V gene (reference sequence).

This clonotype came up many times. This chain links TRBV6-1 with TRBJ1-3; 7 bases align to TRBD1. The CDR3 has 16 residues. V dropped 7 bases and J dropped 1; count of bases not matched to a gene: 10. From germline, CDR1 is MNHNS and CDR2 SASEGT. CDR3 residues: CASTQTGPLSGNTIYF. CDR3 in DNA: TGTGCCAGCACCCAGACAGGGCCTTTATCTGGAAACACCATATATTTT.

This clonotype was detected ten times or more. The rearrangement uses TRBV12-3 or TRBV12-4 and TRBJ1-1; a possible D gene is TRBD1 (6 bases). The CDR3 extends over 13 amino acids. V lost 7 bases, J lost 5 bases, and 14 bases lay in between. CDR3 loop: CASTTGGATEAFF. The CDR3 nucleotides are TGTGCCAGCACCACGGGGGGGGCAACTGAAGCTTTCTTT.

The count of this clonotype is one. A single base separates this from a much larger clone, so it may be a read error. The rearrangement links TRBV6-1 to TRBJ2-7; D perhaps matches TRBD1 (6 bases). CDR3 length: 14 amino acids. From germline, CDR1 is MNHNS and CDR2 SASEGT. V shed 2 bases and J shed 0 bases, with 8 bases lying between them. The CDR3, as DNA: TGTGCCAGCAGTGAATCGGGACACTCCTACGAGCAGTACTTC. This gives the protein CASSESGHSYEQYF.